This TCR beta chain was recorded in a study of T-cell memory formation after mild COVID-19. Whole-study context: The two donors had largely donor-specific TCR clusters. Points from the study as a whole: Memory cells collected pre-infection included some clones that later responded, suggesting cross-reactive memory joined. Mostly located in CM and EM were contracting CD4+ clones, with contracting CD8+ clones located in EMRA.

The V and J ends lost 2 bases and 0 bases, in that order; junction bases with no gene match: 11. This CDR3 comprises 18 residues. Germline assignment: CDR1 MGHRA and CDR2 YSYEKL. TCR alpha and TCR beta cDNA libraries with sample barcodes and UMIs came from 5'RACE using constant-segment primers. TCRdb recomputed calls from the 5' RACE reads with MiXCR, one row per CDR3 protein. The data show more than 150,000 distinct CDR3 sequences, approximately 10% seen once. In its sample, this clonotype was seen many times. What it recognizes is unknown. The clonotype comes from a man in his late teens or twenties who had mild COVID-19 (a few samples of this study predate the infection). Cell type and time point are not known. The specimen was PBMCs or a T cell subset sorted from them (not recorded which). The chain employs TRBV4-1 and TRBJ2-7; TRBD2 aligns across 9 bases. The CDR3 region is CASSQKAASGVPSYEQYF. Written as DNA, the CDR3 is TGCGCCAGCAGCCAAAAGGCCGCTAGCGGGGTTCCCTCCTACGAGCAGTACTTC.